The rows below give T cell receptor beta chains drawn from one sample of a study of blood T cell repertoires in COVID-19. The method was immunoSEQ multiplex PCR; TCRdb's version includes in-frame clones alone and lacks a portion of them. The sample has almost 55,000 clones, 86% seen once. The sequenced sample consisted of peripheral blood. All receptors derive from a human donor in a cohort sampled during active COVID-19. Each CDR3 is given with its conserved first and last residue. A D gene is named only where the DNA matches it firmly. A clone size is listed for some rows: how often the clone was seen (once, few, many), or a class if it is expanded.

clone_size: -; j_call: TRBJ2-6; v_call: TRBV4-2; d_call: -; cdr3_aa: CASSQDGLPSGANVLTF; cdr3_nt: TGTGCCAGCAGCCAAGACGGTCTTCCCTCTGGGGCCAACGTCCTGACTTTC
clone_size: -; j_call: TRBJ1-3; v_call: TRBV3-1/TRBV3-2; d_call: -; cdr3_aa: CASSQYSGNTIYF; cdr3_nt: TGTGCCAGCAGCCAATATTCTGGAAACACCATATATTTT
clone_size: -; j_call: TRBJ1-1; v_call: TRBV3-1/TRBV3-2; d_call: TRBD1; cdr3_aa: CASSMSGQGAGEAFF; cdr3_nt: TGTGCCAGCAGCATGTCGGGACAGGGGGCTGGTGAAGCTTTCTTT
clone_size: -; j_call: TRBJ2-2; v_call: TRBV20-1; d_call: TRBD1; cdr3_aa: CSASRGTVATGELFF; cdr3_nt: TGCAGTGCTAGTAGAGGGACAGTAGCTACCGGGGAGCTGTTTTTT
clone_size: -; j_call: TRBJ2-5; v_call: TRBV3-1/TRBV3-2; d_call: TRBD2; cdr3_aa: CASSQPSGGVETQYF; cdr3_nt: TGTGCCAGCAGCCAACCTAGCGGGGGTGTAGAGACCCAGTACTTC
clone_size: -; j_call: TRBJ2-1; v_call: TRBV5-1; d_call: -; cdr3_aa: CASSPATRPSEQFF; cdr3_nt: TGCGCCAGCAGCCCGGCGACTAGACCGAGTGAGCAGTTCTTC
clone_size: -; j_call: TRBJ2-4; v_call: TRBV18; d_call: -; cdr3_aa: CASSPPPDRNIQYF; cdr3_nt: TGTGCCAGCTCACCACCCCCCGACAGAAACATTCAGTACTTC
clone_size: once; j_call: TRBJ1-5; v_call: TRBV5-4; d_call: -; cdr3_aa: CASSLDSQPQHF; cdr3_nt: TGTGCCAGCAGCTTGGACAGTCAGCCCCAGCATTTT
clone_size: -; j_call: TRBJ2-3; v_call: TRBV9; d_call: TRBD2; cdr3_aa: CASTATGTSSADTQYF; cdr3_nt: TGTGCCAGCACGGCAACCGGGACTAGCTCGGCAGATACGCAGTATTTT
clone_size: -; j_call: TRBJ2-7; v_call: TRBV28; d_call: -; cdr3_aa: CASTLGGLRLYEQYF; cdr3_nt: TGTGCCAGCACTCTCGGGGGGCTGAGGCTCTACGAGCAGTACTTC
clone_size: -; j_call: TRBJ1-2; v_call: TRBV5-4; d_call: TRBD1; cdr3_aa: CASSLVGQGPLGYGYTF; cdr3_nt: TGTGCCAGCAGCTTGGTCGGACAGGGGCCATTGGGCTATGGCTACACCTTC
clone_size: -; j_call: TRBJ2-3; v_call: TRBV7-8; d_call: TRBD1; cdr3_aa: CASSPRTGVRDTQYF; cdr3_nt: TGTGCCAGCAGCCCACGGACAGGGGTCAGGGATACGCAGTATTTT
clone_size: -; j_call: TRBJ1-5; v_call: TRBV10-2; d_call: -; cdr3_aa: CASSESTGGGQPQHF; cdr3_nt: TGCGCCAGCAGTGAGTCGACAGGAGGAGGTCAGCCCCAGCATTTT
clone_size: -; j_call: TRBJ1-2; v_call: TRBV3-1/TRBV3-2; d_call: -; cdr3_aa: CASSQVPQGRHLYGYTF; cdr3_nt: TGTGCCAGCAGCCAAGTACCACAGGGCAGACACCTCTATGGCTACACCTTC
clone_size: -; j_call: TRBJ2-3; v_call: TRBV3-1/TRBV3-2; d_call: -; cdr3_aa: CASSQGYEREYWADTQYF; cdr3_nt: TGTGCCAGCAGCCAAGGCTATGAGAGGGAGTACTGGGCAGATACGCAGTATTTT
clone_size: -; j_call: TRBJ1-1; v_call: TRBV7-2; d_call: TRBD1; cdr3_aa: CASSLVGTGGEAFF; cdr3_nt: TGTGCCAGCAGCTTAGTTGGGACAGGGGGTGAAGCTTTCTTT
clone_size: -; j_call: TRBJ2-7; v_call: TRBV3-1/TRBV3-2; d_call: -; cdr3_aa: CASSQGQFYEQYF; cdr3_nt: TGTGCCAGCAGCCAAGGACAGTTCTACGAGCAGTACTTC
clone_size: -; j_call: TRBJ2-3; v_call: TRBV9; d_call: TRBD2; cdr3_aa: CASSSSGRVTDTQYF; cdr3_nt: TGTGCCAGCAGCTCGAGCGGGAGAGTGACAGATACGCAGTATTTT
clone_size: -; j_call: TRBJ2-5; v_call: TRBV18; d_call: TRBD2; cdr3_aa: CASSPGREVEETQYF; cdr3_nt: TGTGCCAGCTCACCAGGGAGGGAGGTAGAAGAGACCCAGTACTTC
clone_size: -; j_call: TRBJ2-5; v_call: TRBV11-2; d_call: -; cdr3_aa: CASSLEAPETQYF; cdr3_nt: TGTGCCAGCAGCTTAGAAGCCCCCGAGACCCAGTACTTC
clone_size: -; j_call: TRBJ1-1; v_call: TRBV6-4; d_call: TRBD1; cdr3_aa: CASSARQGANTEAFF; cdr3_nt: TGTGCCAGCAGTGCCAGACAGGGGGCGAACACTGAAGCTTTCTTT
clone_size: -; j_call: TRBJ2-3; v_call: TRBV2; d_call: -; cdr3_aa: CASTPLRRDTQYF; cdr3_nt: TGTGCCAGCACGCCCCTACGAAGAGATACGCAGTATTTT
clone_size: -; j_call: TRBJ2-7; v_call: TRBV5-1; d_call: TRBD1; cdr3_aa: CASSLDRGQYEQYF; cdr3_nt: TGCGCCAGCAGCTTGGACAGGGGGCAATACGAGCAGTACTTC
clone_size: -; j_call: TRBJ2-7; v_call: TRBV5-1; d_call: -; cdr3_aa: CASSPSVATYEQYF; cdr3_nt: TGCGCCAGCAGCCCTTCGGTAGCGACCTACGAGCAGTACTTC
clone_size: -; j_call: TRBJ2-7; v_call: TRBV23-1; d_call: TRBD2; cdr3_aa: CASSHDTAGLAFYEQYF; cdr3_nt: TGCGCCAGCAGTCATGATACAGCGGGACTAGCGTTCTACGAGCAGTACTTC
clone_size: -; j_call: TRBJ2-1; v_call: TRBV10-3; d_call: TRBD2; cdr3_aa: CAVQATSGLGNEQFF; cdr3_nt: TGTGCCGTCCAGGCCACTAGCGGGCTCGGGAATGAGCAGTTCTTC
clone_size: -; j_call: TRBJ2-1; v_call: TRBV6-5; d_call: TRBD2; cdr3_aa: CASSQTSGGYNEQFF; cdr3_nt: TGTGCCAGCAGTCAGACTAGCGGGGGTTACAATGAGCAGTTCTTC
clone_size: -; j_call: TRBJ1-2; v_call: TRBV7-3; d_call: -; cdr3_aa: CASSLGQVNYGYTF; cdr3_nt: TGTGCCAGCAGCTTAGGGCAGGTCAACTATGGCTACACCTTC
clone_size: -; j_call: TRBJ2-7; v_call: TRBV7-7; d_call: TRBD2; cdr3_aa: CASSLRGGEIYEQYF; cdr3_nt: TGTGCCAGCAGCTTACGCGGGGGGGAGATATACGAGCAGTACTTC
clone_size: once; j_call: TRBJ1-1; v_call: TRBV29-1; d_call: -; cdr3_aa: CSVEEQLNTEAFF; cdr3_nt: TGCAGCGTTGAGGAACAGTTGAACACTGAAGCTTTCTTT
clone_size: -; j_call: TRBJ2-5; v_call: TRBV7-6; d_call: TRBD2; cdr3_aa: CASSLDGGRSPRETQYF; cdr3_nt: TGTGCCAGCAGCTTAGATGGCGGGAGGAGCCCGAGGGAGACCCAGTACTTC
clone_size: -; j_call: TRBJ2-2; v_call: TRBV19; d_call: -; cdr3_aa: CASSAGQYDDTGELFF; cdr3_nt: TGTGCCAGTAGCGCAGGGCAGTATGACGACACCGGGGAGCTGTTTTTT
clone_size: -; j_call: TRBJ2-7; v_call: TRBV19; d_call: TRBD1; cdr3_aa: CASSSIQTGGYEQYF; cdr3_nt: TGTGCCAGTAGTTCAATTCAGACAGGGGGCTACGAGCAGTACTTC
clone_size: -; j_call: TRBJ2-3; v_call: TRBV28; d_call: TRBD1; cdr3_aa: CASSSRTGVVADTQYF; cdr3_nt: TGTGCCAGCAGTTCGAGGACAGGGGTCGTCGCAGATACGCAGTATTTT